A single sample is the source of the 8 T cell receptor beta chains below, sequenced in a study of chemoradiotherapy in HPV16-positive cancers. Here immunoSEQ multiplex PCR was the method, and the copy in TCRdb shows in-frame clones only, minus some. Among about 24,000 clones listed, about 90% were seen once. The specimen was blood, collected from a patient who underwent chemoradiotherapy. The receptor set was obtained from a human donor with HPV-associated anogenital cancer.

This chain links TRBV5-6 with TRBJ1-1, with D perhaps TRBD1 (5 bases). Germline V CDR1 and CDR2: SGHDT, YYEEEE. Trimming removed 2 bases from V and 8 bases from J, with 10 bases in between. The CDR3 is 12 residues long. The chain's CDR3 is CASSFTGLEAFF. CDR3 in DNA: TGTGCCAGCAGCTTCACAGGTCTCGAAGCTTTCTTT.

V usage is TRBV5-4 and J usage is TRBJ1-2; 7 positions agree with TRBD1. V shed 6 bases and J 4 bases; nucleotides not matched to a gene: 9. Germline lookup yields CDR1 SGHNT and CDR2 YYREEE (reference sequence). The CDR3 extends over 14 amino acids. The CDR3 region is CASIPEGAGYGYTF. DNA of the CDR3: TGTGCCAGCATCCCAGAGGGGGCCGGCTATGGCTACACCTTC. Full variable domain (missing parts from reference TRBV5-4 and TRBJ1-2): ETGVTQSPTHLIKTRGQQVTLRCSSQSGHNTVSWYQQALGQGPQFIFQYYREEENGRGNFPPRFSGLQFPNYSSELNVNALELDDSALYLCASIPEGAGYGYTFGSGTRLTVV.

This sequence joins TRBV7-6 and TRBJ2-2, with D unclear. CDR1 is SGHVS, CDR2 FNYEAQ, per germline. Trimming shortened V by 5 bases and J by 2 bases, and 9 bases separated the two germline ends. The CDR3 contains 14 residues. The CDR3 protein is CASSQNPNTGELFF. The CDR3 DNA follows: TGTGCCAGCAGCCAAAACCCTAACACCGGGGAGCTGTTTTTT.

The chain links TRBV5-8 to TRBJ2-7; 8 bases line up with TRBD1. CDR3 length: 15 residues. Germline CDR1 and CDR2: SGHTS and YDEGEE. V gave up 2 bases and J gave up 2 bases; unmatched junction bases: 6. CDR3 sequence reads: CASSFIRDRPYEQYF. As DNA, the CDR3 is TGTGCCAGCAGCTTTATCCGGGACAGGCCCTACGAGCAGTACTTC. The full variable domain, with the rest looked up from reference TRBV5-8 and TRBJ2-7, is EAGVTQSPTHLIKTRGQQATLRCSPISGHTSVYWYQQALGLGLQFLLWYDEGEERNRGNFPPRFSGRQFPNYSSELNVNALELEDSALYLCASSFIRDRPYEQYFGPGTRLTVT.

V is TRBV6-1 and J is TRBJ1-4; TRBD1 aligns across 7 bases. The CDR3 runs to 18 residues. Germline CDR1 reads MNHNS; CDR2 reads SASEGT. V shed 2 bases and J 5 bases; nucleotides not matched to a gene: 14. For the CDR3, the DNA is TGTGCCAGCAGTGAACGTAGCAGGGGGTTTTGGGGGAATGAAAAACTGTTTTTT. Translating gives CASSERSRGFWGNEKLFF.

J is TRBJ1-2 and V is TRBV11-2; 9 bases match TRBD1. The CDR3 spans 15 residues. The ends lost 5 bases at V and 3 bases at J; junction bases unmatched: 7. Looked up from germline, CDR1 is SGHAT and CDR2 is FQNNGV. CDR3 sequence (DNA): TGTGCCAGCAGCCCTTTACAGGGGGCGGACTATGGCTACACCTTC. It encodes CASSPLQGADYGYTF.

V and J are TRBV5-1 and TRBJ1-5, with D maybe TRBD1 (5 bases). From germline, CDR1 is SGHRS and CDR2 YFSETQ. This CDR3 has 14 residues. V was shortened by 1 base and J by 5 bases, with 10 bases between the two germline ends. The CDR3 DNA is TGCGCCAGCAGCTTGTTCGTGGGGGATCAGCCCCAGCATTTT. Translating gives CASSLFVGDQPQHF.

This clone was counted a few times. This chain connects TRBV9 to TRBJ2-5, with 13 bases that match TRBD2. CDR1 is SGDLS and CDR2 is YYNGEE in the germline V gene. Trimming at V came to 0 bases and at J to 1 base, leaving 6 bases not matched to a gene. The CDR3 has 18 residues. The chain's CDR3 is CASSVETSGGQIQETQYF. CDR3 DNA sequence: TGTGCCAGCAGCGTAGAGACTAGCGGGGGGCAAATCCAAGAGACCCAGTACTTC.